Given below is one TCR beta chain in context. This sample is drawn from a study of cytomegalovirus exposure and HLA in healthy donors. Germline values: CDR1 MNHNS, CDR2 SASEGT. The V gene end was trimmed by 7 bases and the J gene end by 9 bases; junction bases not matched to a gene: 12. CDR3 length equals 14 residues. A multiplex PCR was run with 60 Vbeta primers and 13 Jbeta primers. This table comes from immunoSEQ multiplex PCR, and its TCRdb copy is limited to in-frame clones, with some not included. The sample has 100,000 to 150,000 clones, roughly a sixth seen once. Material for sequencing was PBMCs. This sequence joins TRBV6-1 and TRBJ1-3; TRBD1 aligns across 7 bases. This clonotype was obtained from a female donor in good health and CMV-seropositive. DNA of the CDR3: TGTGCCAGCACCGGGACAGCAGTTTTGGGCACCATATATTTT. This gives the protein CASTGTAVLGTIYF.